One sample yielded the 19 T cell receptor beta chains listed below, sequenced in a study of blood T cells in healthy people across ages (dated by TCRdb to the mid-2010s). Libraries came from 5' RACE. A second PCR of 7 to 11 cycles was run with a J-beta primer mix and a sample-barcoded 5' primer. TCRdb took the public reads, trimmed them with fastp at Q25, ran MiXCR for clone calling and kept in-frame beta chains. Every CDR3 protein is listed once, alongside the most common genes and DNA of its rows. Within this sample are 1.8 million or so distinct CDR3 sequences, with around 42% of them counted one time only. Of the sample, roughly 24% falls within the top ten clones. What was sequenced was blood. These receptors all stem from a human donor in good health.

As to this clonotype: At one of its ends the junction is not consistent with the germline gene, which may arise from a read error. The rearrangement joins TRBV29-1 to TRBJ2-5, with D possibly being TRBD1 or TRBD2 (5 bases each). Germline CDR1 reads SQVTM; CDR2 reads ANQGSEA. This CDR3 spans 14 amino acids. CDR3 in amino acids: CSVGTRRNQETQYF. The CDR3 coding sequence is TGTAGCGTTGGGACCCGTCGGAACCAAGAGACCCAGTACTTC.

The chain combines TRBV5-5 with TRBJ2-7; no firm D call. V was clipped by 4 bases and J by 2 bases, with 16 bases between them. This CDR3 has 15 residues. Germline-derived CDR1 and CDR2 are SGHKS and YYEKEE (reference sequence). DNA of the CDR3: TGTGCCAGCAGCCGCTTGTCGGGCGCCACCTACGAGCAGTACTTC. Translated: CASSRLSGATYEQYF.

The CDR3 protein is CSAYPKGRNTEAFF. For the CDR3, the DNA is TGCAGTGCTTACCCGAAGGGGAGAAACACTGAAGCTTTCTTT. This chain uses TRBV20-1 with TRBJ1-1; weak D call: TRBD1 (5 bases). V was trimmed by 5 bases and J by 2 bases, leaving 15 bases between them. CDR1 is DFQATT, CDR2 SNEGSKA, per germline (reference sequence). The CDR3 is 14 amino acids.

The CDR3 region is CASSLVPAHMNTEAFF. As DNA, the CDR3 is TGTGCCAGCAGCTTAGTTCCCGCTCATATGAACACTGAAGCTTTCTTT. The V and J genes are TRBV7-9 and TRBJ1-1, with D unresolved. Germline V gene sequence: CDR1 SEHNR, CDR2 FQNEAQ (reference sequence). This CDR3 is built from 16 residues. Trimming left V 1 base short and J 0 bases short, with 12 bases between.

V is TRBV7-2 and J is TRBJ2-2; tentatively, D is TRBD1 or TRBD2 (6 bases each). The V end lost 11 bases, the J end lost 7 bases, and 14 bases lay between the germline ends. The CDR3 is made up of 12 amino acids. CDR1 is SGHTA, CDR2 FQGNSA, per germline. This CDR3 reads CAEGGGFGELFF. Here the CDR3 DNA reads TGTGCCGAGGGGGGTGGCTTCGGGGAGCTGTTTTTT.

This sequence joins TRBV6-2 or TRBV6-3 and TRBJ2-1; weak D call: TRBD1 (5 bases). CDR3 length: 14 amino acids. The germline CDR1 and CDR2 sequences are MNHEY and SVGEGT. V lost 7 bases to trimming and J lost 1 base, with 11 bases between them. The CDR3 DNA reads TGTGCCAGCACTGACAGCTTATCCTACAATGAGCAGTTCTTC. Its translation: CASTDSLSYNEQFF.

The table lists this clonotype with a few counts. The J gene is TRBJ1-4, the V gene TRBV7-9; no definite D call. This CDR3 has 15 residues. Germline V CDR1 and CDR2: SEHNR, FQNEAQ (reference sequence). Trimming took off 5 bases at V and 7 bases at J, with 17 bases between the two ends. The CDR3 coding sequence is TGTGCCAGCAGCCCCGGGGAGAGTATTAGTGAAAAACTGTTTTTT. Translation: CASSPGESISEKLFF.

The CDR3 protein is CSVEGLAGYEQYF. The DNA for the CDR3 is TGCAGCGTTGAAGGACTAGCGGGGTACGAGCAGTACTTC. V usage is TRBV29-1 and J usage is TRBJ2-7, with 11 bases fitting TRBD2. The CDR3 consists of 13 residues. Germline loops: CDR1 SQVTM, CDR2 ANQGSEA. V dropped 1 base and J dropped 4; count of bases not matched to a gene: 0.

The gene calls are TRBV24-1 and TRBJ2-4; 8 bases agree with TRBD1. In germline, CDR1 is KGHDR, CDR2 SFDVKD. The CDR3 has 13 amino acids. The V segment lost 5 bases and the J segment 8 bases; nucleotides outside the gene matches: 4. In DNA, the CDR3 is TGTGCCACCAGTGGTTCAGGGGGCGACATTCAGTACTTC. Its protein is CATSGSGGDIQYF.

The chain couples TRBV29-1 to TRBJ2-1; D not resolved. Trimming stripped 1 base from V and 0 bases from J, with 10 bases between. The CDR3 runs to 15 residues. Germline CDR1 and CDR2: SQVTM and ANQGSEA. The chain's CDR3 is CSVEVGHRSYNEQFF. CDR3 in DNA: TGCAGCGTTGAAGTCGGGCACCGCTCCTACAATGAGCAGTTCTTC.

Ten or more counts support this clonotype. This sequence joins TRBV12-3 or TRBV12-4 and TRBJ2-7; no firm D call. Trimming cost V 2 bases and J 5 bases, with 19 bases left between them. The CDR3 is 16 residues long. The CDR3, as DNA: TGTGCCAGCAGTTTATCCCCCCGGCAGACCCGCAACGAGCAGTACTTC. Protein: CASSLSPRQTRNEQYF.

This clonotype came up many times. The gene calls are TRBV6-5 and TRBJ2-3, with unresolved D. Trimming took off 0 bases at V and 3 bases at J, with 7 bases between the two ends. The CDR3 covers 14 residues. In germline, CDR1 is MNHEY, CDR2 SVGAGI. The CDR3 sequence is CASSYSLGTDTQYF. DNA of the CDR3: TGTGCCAGCAGTTACTCCCTGGGGACAGATACGCAGTATTTT.

The chain couples TRBV7-2 to TRBJ2-7; D not resolved. This CDR3 has 13 amino acids. The germline gives CDR1 SGHTA, CDR2 FQGNSA. CDR3 amino acids: CASSSPSVYERYV. The CDR3 DNA reads as TGTGCCAGCAGCTCTCCCTCGGTCTACGAGCGGTACGTC.

The sample holds a few counts of this clonotype. At one of its ends the junction is not consistent with the germline gene, which may arise from a read error. The chain combines TRBV27 with TRBJ1-2; no firm D call. CDR3 size: 13 residues. Germline CDR1 and CDR2: MNHEY and SMNVEV (reference sequence). As DNA, the CDR3 is TGTGTCAGCAGTCCCGCGGGATACTATGGCTACACCTTC. Translating it yields CVSSPAGYYGYTF.

V usage is TRBV3-1 and J usage is TRBJ2-3, with D possibly TRBD2 on 5 matching bases. Trimming removed 3 bases at V and 13 bases at J, with 17 bases between. From germline, CDR1 is LGHDT and CDR2 YNNKEL (reference sequence). This CDR3 is built from 13 residues. CDR3 loop: CASSQARDGREYF. In DNA, the CDR3 is TGTGCCAGCAGCCAGGCCCGGGATGGAAGAGAGTATTTT.

In this sample, this clonotype turned up a few times. Germline is not matched at one junction end, which may reflect a read error. Written as DNA, the CDR3 is TGTGCCAGCAGGTTAGGCAGATTCAATCAGCCCCAGCATTTT. Amino acids: CASRLGRFNQPQHF. J is TRBJ1-5 and V is TRBV7-2; D gene unclear. Germline V lookup: CDR1 SGHTA, CDR2 FQGNSA. This CDR3 spans 14 amino acids.

The genes are TRBV24-1 and TRBJ2-4; D ambiguous. The DNA end is a closer match to TRBJ2-7, so the J assignment may be wrong. Germline-derived CDR1 and CDR2 are KGHDR and SFDVKD. This CDR3 is 14 amino acids long. CDR3 sequence: CATSGSTATYEQYF. CDR3 nucleotide sequence: TGTGCCACCAGTGGTTCGACGGCAACCTACGAGCAGTACTTC.

The rearrangement uses TRBV29-1 and TRBJ2-7; possibly TRBD1 for D (6 bases). The J call is in doubt because the DNA end fits TRBJ2-5 better. Germline V gives CDR1 SQVTM, CDR2 ANQGSEA. The CDR3 extends over 13 amino acids. CDR3: CSVRTDPKETQYF. CDR3 DNA sequence: TGCAGCGTCCGGACAGACCCAAAAGAGACCCAGTACTTC.

The chain has TRBV19 and TRBJ2-7; no clear D gene. The J call is doubtful: the DNA matches TRBJ2-5 better. There are 14 residues in the CDR3. In germline, CDR1 is LNHDA, CDR2 SQIVND (reference sequence). The CDR3 reads CASSIMPNSETQYF. The CDR3 DNA is TGTGCCAGTAGTATAATGCCCAATTCTGAGACCCAGTACTTC.